The T cell receptor beta chain under discussion was sequenced for a study of OX40 agonist ivuxolimab in advanced cancers. Background on the study: Patients got intravenous ivuxolimab at 0.01 to 10 mg/kg every 2 weeks. Study findings and constraints: CD4+ and CD8+ blood T cells expanded clonally by week 6 at 0.1 to 3.0 mg/kg. Normalized T-cell clonal expansion was also low in some nonresponders.

CDR3 length equals 14 residues. Germline CDR1 and CDR2: SGDLS and YYNGEE. V was pared by 4 bases and J by 3 bases, with 13 bases between. As concerns this clone: As yet, its antigen is unknown.

The protocol was immunoSEQ multiplex PCR, while the TCRdb copy is restricted to in-frame clones and leaves out a portion. This sample has over 25,000 clones, with 82% found just once. This receptor was obtained from an adult with an advanced solid tumor such as melanoma, head and neck, liver or kidney cancer. The rearrangement joins TRBV9 to TRBJ1-2; D ambiguous. Sequencing was performed on CD4+ or CD8+ T cells sorted from blood, taken in a trial of the OX40 agonist ivuxolimab. The CDR3: CASSSHGEYYGYTF. The CDR3 nucleotides read TGTGCCAGCAGCTCCCACGGGGAATACTATGGCTACACCTTC.